The T cell receptor beta chain described here comes from a study of T cells after posttransplantation cyclophosphamide. Cyclophosphamide on days +3 and +4 followed busulfan-fludarabine conditioning and a marrow graft. TCRdb's table, derived via immunoSEQ multiplex PCR, lists solely in-frame clones and lacks some. The sample has about 7,900 clones, none seen only once. This clone counts as large. Germline V gene sequence: CDR1 SEHNR, CDR2 FQNEAQ (reference sequence). The CDR3 totals 15 residues. V lost 5 bases, J lost 4 bases, and 7 bases stayed unmatched. The chain links TRBV7-9 to TRBJ1-4, with TRBD1 identical over 7 bases. The sample in question was PBMCs, obtained after an allogeneic stem cell transplant with post-transplant cyclophosphamide. The receptor comes from a male patient in his 30s who received an allogeneic stem cell transplant from an unrelated donor, was CMV-positive, and had acute and chronic GVHD. Some of the T cells might come from the graft donor. This CDR3 is CASSPGTEVNEKLFF. The CDR3 DNA is TGTGCCAGCAGCCCTGGGACAGAAGTTAATGAAAAACTGTTTTTT. Combining the CDR3 with reference TRBV7-9 and TRBJ1-4 gives the whole variable domain DTGVSQNPRHKITKRGQNVTFRCDPISEHNRLYWYRQTLGQGPEFLTYFQNEAQLEKSRLLSDRFSAERPKGSFSTLEIQRTEQGDSAMYLCASSPGTEVNEKLFFGSGTQLSVL.